The 23 T cell receptor beta chains reported below all come from one sample, sequenced in a study of STAT3 mutations in large granular lymphocyte leukemia. General study results and limits: In T-cell large granular lymphocyte leukemia, about half of patients showed multiple immunodominant subclonotypes.

The antigens for these receptors are not known. The table came from immunoSEQ multiplex PCR; TCRdb's copy has only in-frame clones and leaves some out. The table has some 5,000 clones, roughly 49% seen once. Source material: peripheral blood mononuclear cells. The receptors were sampled from a man aged 55 to 69 with T-cell large granular lymphocyte leukemia. Some clones in this sample may be carry-over from other donors' samples.

This clone was seen only a few times. This chain connects TRBV30 to TRBJ2-5; D may be TRBD2 (6 bases). V lost 0 bases to trimming and J lost 4 bases, with 6 bases between them. The CDR3 runs to 12 residues. Germline lookup yields CDR1 GTSNPN and CDR2 SVGIG (reference sequence). The CDR3: CAWSVGRETQYF. The CDR3 DNA follows: TGTGCCTGGAGTGTCGGGAGAGAGACCCAGTACTTC.

The table lists this clone with a few counts. Here the CDR3 reads CASSAMGLADTGELFF. The CDR3, as DNA: TGTGCCAGCAGTGCGATGGGACTAGCGGACACCGGGGAGCTGTTTTTT. The V and J genes are TRBV6-1 and TRBJ2-2, with TRBD2 matching over 11 bases. V shed 4 bases and J 3 bases; nucleotides not matched to a gene: 4. CDR1 is MNHNS, CDR2 SASEGT, per germline. The CDR3 totals 16 residues.

The chain recombines TRBV7-9 with TRBJ2-5, with a tentative D call TRBD2 (5 bases). The V gene's germline CDR1 is SEHNR and CDR2 FQNEAQ (reference sequence). The CDR3 covers 14 residues. V was shortened by 3 bases and J by 4 bases, with 12 bases between the two germline ends. The CDR3 is CASSLFEGGETQYF. CDR3 DNA: TGTGCCAGCAGCTTGTTTGAGGGTGGAGAGACCCAGTACTTC.

This clone showed up just a few times. The rearrangement joins TRBV18 to TRBJ2-7; D gene ambiguous. The CDR3 length is 14 residues. The V gene's germline CDR1 is KGHSH and CDR2 LQKENI. Trimming removed 3 bases at V and 2 bases at J, with 11 bases between. CDR3 sequence: CASSPDPGTYEQYV. Here the CDR3 DNA reads TGTGCCAGCTCACCCGACCCAGGCACCTACGAGCAGTACGTC.

By frequency in the sample, this clone is medium-sized. The rearrangement joins TRBV18 to TRBJ2-7; D ambiguous. Trimming took 5 bases from V and 6 from J, leaving 8 bases between them. The CDR3 extends over 11 amino acids. Per the germline V gene, CDR1 is KGHSH and CDR2 is LQKENI. The CDR3 region is CASSSFGEQYF. The CDR3 DNA sequence: TGTGCCAGCTCATCTTTCGGCGAGCAGTACTTC. The complete variable domain, with remaining parts taken from reference TRBV18 and TRBJ2-7, reads NAGVMQNPRHLVRRRGQEARLRCSPMKGHSHVYWYRQLPEEGLKFMVYLQKENIIDESGMPKERFSAEFPKEGPSILRIQQVVRGDSAAYFCASSSFGEQYFGPGTRLTVT.

This clone was seen only a few times. The chain carries TRBV29-1 and TRBJ2-7; no firm D call. Germline V gene lookup returns CDR1 SQVTM and CDR2 ANQGSEA. This CDR3 is 11 amino acids long. The ends were cut back, 4 bases at V and 1 base at J, with 5 bases in the middle. The CDR3 sequence: CSVVNSYEQYF. The CDR3 DNA reads as TGCAGCGTTGTGAATTCCTACGAGCAGTACTTC.

This clone turned up a few times. The V gene is TRBV20-1, the J gene TRBJ2-7, with D uncertain. V lost 3 bases and J lost 5, with 5 bases in between. Germline-derived CDR1 and CDR2 are DFQATT and SNEGSKA (reference sequence). The length of the CDR3 is 10 residues. The CDR3 DNA follows: TGCAGTGCTAGGCTGGACGAGCAGTACGTC. Its protein is CSARLDEQYV.

J is TRBJ2-7 and V is TRBV13; D is unresolved. The CDR3 sequence is 12 residues long. Germline V gives CDR1 PRHDT, CDR2 FYEKMQ (reference sequence). V lost 3 bases and J lost 6, with 9 bases in between. The CDR3 spells CASSLGSGEQYV. The CDR3 bases are TGTGCCAGCAGCTTGGGGTCGGGCGAGCAGTACGTC.

V is TRBV9 and J is TRBJ2-5, with D unclear. In germline, CDR1 is SGDLS, CDR2 YYNGEE. V was clipped by 2 bases and J by 5 bases, with 13 bases between them. This CDR3 region has 14 residues. Written as DNA, the CDR3 is TGTGCCAGCAGCGTTGATGTAGGCTGGGAGACCCAGTACTTC. Amino acid sequence: CASSVDVGWETQYF.

This clone was found once. V gene TRBV29-1 combines with J gene TRBJ2-3; 10 bases agree with TRBD2. The CDR3 sequence is 15 residues long. Germline V CDR1 and CDR2: SQVTM, ANQGSEA. The ends lost 6 bases at V and 3 bases at J; junction bases unmatched: 9. For the CDR3, the DNA is TGCAGCGTCCCTAGCGGGGGAGGTGGTACAGATACGCAGTATTTT. This encodes CSVPSGGGGTDTQYF.

A few counts support this clone. The J gene is TRBJ1-5, the V gene TRBV2; D gene uncertain. V was trimmed by 4 bases and J by 3 bases, leaving 7 bases between them. Germline V gene data show CDR1 as SNHLY and CDR2 as FYNNEI. The CDR3 runs to 13 residues. The CDR3 region is CASSAGLNQPQHF. The DNA of the CDR3 is TGTGCCAGCAGTGCCGGACTCAATCAGCCCCAGCATTTT.

The V and J genes are TRBV4-1 and TRBJ2-1; D ambiguous. Trimming shortened V by 0 bases and J by 8 bases, and 11 bases separated the two germline ends. Per the germline V gene, CDR1 is MGHRA and CDR2 is YSYEKL. The CDR3 spans 14 residues. The CDR3 DNA is TGCGCCAGCAGCCAAGAGGGTTTGGTCGATGAGCAGTTCTTC. Its protein is CASSQEGLVDEQFF.

V gene TRBV4-3 combines with J gene TRBJ1-2; possibly TRBD1 for D (5 bases). CDR1 is LGHNA and CDR2 is YSLEER in the germline V gene. The CDR3 length is 17 residues. The V end was cut by 0 bases, the J end by 7 bases, with 21 bases between. The CDR3 nucleotides are TGCGCCAGCAGCCAAGATCACCCTGGAGGGGCCTCCGGTGGCTACACCTTC. Translating gives CASSQDHPGGASGGYTF.

This clone was recorded a few times. The chain has TRBV29-1 and TRBJ2-1; no firm D call. Trimming pared 1 base from V and 6 bases from J, leaving 10 bases between. CDR1 is SQVTM, CDR2 ANQGSEA, per germline. The CDR3 length is 13 residues. In DNA form, the CDR3 reads TGCAGCGTTGAAGGGCTGCAGACCAATGAGCAGTTCTTC. It translates to CSVEGLQTNEQFF.

This clone was seen more than once but under ten times. This chain uses TRBV5-1 with TRBJ2-5; weak D call: TRBD2 (6 bases). Germline V gene sequence: CDR1 SGHRS, CDR2 YFSETQ. The CDR3 totals 14 residues. Trimming removed 0 bases from V and 7 bases from J, with 13 bases in between. CDR3 protein: CASSLEGLGSTQYF. DNA for the CDR3: TGCGCCAGCAGCTTGGAGGGACTGGGGTCGACCCAGTACTTC.

This clone was picked up one time. The chain has TRBV5-1 and TRBJ2-1; 10 positions agree with TRBD2. The V and J ends lost 5 bases and 7 bases, in that order; junction bases with no gene match: 6. Germline CDR1 SGHRS, CDR2 YFSETQ. This CDR3 is 14 amino acids long. The chain's CDR3 is CASRLAGYPNEQFF. CDR3 nucleotides: TGCGCCAGCAGACTAGCGGGATATCCGAATGAGCAGTTCTTC. Full variable domain (rest looked up from reference TRBV5-1 and TRBJ2-1): KAGVTQTPRYLIKTRGQQVTLSCSPISGHRSVSWYQQTPGQGLQFLFEYFSETQRNKGNFPGRFSGRQFSNSRSEMNVSTLELGDSALYLCASRLAGYPNEQFFGPGTRLTVL.

The chain links TRBV30 to TRBJ1-5, with TRBD1 as a possible D gene (5 bases). The germline V gene has CDR1 GTSNPN and CDR2 SVGIG (reference sequence). CDR3 length equals 13 residues. Deletions cut 5 bases from V and 5 bases from J, with 13 bases between. The CDR3 loop reads CAWAGDRDQPQHF. CDR3 sequence (DNA): TGTGCCTGGGCGGGGGACCGAGATCAGCCCCAGCATTTT.

The rearrangement uses TRBV20-1 and TRBJ1-1; D uncertain. Germline V gene lookup returns CDR1 DFQATT and CDR2 SNEGSKA (reference sequence). V was trimmed by 3 bases and J by 8 bases, leaving 10 bases between them. The CDR3 runs to 11 residues. The CDR3 region is CSARSISEAFF. The CDR3 bases are TGCAGTGCTAGGTCAATCTCAGAAGCTTTCTTT.

The CDR3 loop reads CATQSAYNEQFF. The CDR3 DNA follows: TGTGCCACCCAATCAGCATACAATGAGCAGTTCTTC. This rearrangement joins TRBV10-3 to TRBJ2-1; D is unclear. CDR3 size: 12 residues. CDR1 is ENHRY, CDR2 SYGVKD, per germline. V lost 10 bases and J lost 4, with 11 bases in between.

V usage is TRBV6-1 and J usage is TRBJ1-5, with D maybe TRBD1 (6 bases). Looked up from germline, CDR1 is MNHNS and CDR2 is SASEGT. The CDR3 sequence is 17 residues long. Trimming took off 4 bases at V and 6 bases at J, with 22 bases between the two ends. The CDR3 is CASSVRGVGQLRQPQHF. The CDR3 region has the DNA TGTGCCAGCAGTGTGAGGGGGGTCGGCCAGCTCCGTCAGCCCCAGCATTTT.

This clone was counted a few times. The J gene is TRBJ2-5, the V gene TRBV20-1; D not certain. The CDR3 runs 11 residues. CDR1 is DFQATT and CDR2 is SNEGSKA in the germline V gene (reference sequence). V was trimmed by 2 bases and J by 3 bases, leaving 4 bases between them. DNA for the CDR3: TGCAGTGCTAGACCCGAAGAGACCCAGTACTTC. Its translation is CSARPEETQYF.

This clone was recorded a few times. The CDR3 nucleotides read TGTGCCAGCAGTACCAGGACTGCTTGGGAGACCCAGTACTTC. Translated, it gives CASSTRTAWETQYF. The chain recombines TRBV27 with TRBJ2-5; a possible D gene is TRBD2 (5 bases). The length of the CDR3 is 14 residues. V shed 5 bases and J shed 5 bases, with 15 bases lying between them. Germline CDR1 reads MNHEY; CDR2 reads SMNVEV (reference sequence).

The V call is TRBV7-9, the J call TRBJ1-2, with D unclear. Trimming took off 4 bases at V and 7 bases at J, with 19 bases between the two ends. There are 15 residues in the CDR3. CDR1 SEHNR and CDR2 FQNEAQ come from the germline V gene (reference sequence). The CDR3 region has the DNA TGTGCCAGCAGCTCCTTAGTGGGCCTTTCTTTTGGCTACACCTTC. It translates to CASSSLVGLSFGYTF.